This T cell receptor (beta chain) was identified during a study of blood T cell repertoires in COVID-19. Looking at the study overall: Researchers got acute and convalescent COVID-19 samples from the United States, Italy and Spain. The cDNA or gDNA used as material had been derived from T cells, B-cell-depleted T cells, or PBMCs.

This CDR3 region has 17 residues. V trimming: 0 bases; J trimming: 3 bases; junction bases outside the gene matches: 5. CDR1 LGHNA and CDR2 YNFKEQ come from the germline V gene. In the original workflow: Amplification from reference gene primers served as the basis for estimated nucleated cell counts. Assay used: immunoSEQ multiplex PCR; TCRdb lists only in-frame clones, some missing. That table furnishes V, J and clone size, whereas the DNA furnished D and trimming. This table has fewer than 200,000 clones, approximately 90% appearing once. Seattle cases were enrolled at active infection and followed longitudinally. This clone has just a few counts.

The sequenced sample was peripheral blood. This sequence was found in a woman in her seventies with COVID-19, enrolled during active disease. The chain carries TRBV4-2 and TRBJ1-3; 10 nucleotides align to TRBD1. The CDR3, as DNA: TGTGCCAGCAGCCAAGATGGGGACAGGGGCTATGGAAACACCATATATTTT. Translation gives CASSQDGDRGYGNTIYF.